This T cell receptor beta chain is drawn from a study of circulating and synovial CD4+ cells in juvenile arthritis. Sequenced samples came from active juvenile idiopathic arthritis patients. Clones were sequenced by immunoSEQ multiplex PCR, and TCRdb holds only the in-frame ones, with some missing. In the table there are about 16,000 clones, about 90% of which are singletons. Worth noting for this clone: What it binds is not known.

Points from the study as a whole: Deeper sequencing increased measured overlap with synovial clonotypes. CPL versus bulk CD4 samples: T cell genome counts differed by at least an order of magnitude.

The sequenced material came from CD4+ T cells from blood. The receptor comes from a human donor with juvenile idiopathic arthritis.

CDR3 in DNA: TGTGCCAGCAGCTTAGTTGAGACAGGGTACGAGCAGTACTTC. It codes for CASSLVETGYEQYF. This chain connects TRBV7-2 to TRBJ2-5, with 7 bases that match TRBD1. The J call may not be correct, given that the DNA end is closer to TRBJ2-7. This CDR3 comprises 14 residues. CDR1 and CDR2 from the germline V gene are SGHTA and FQGNSA.